The clone carrying this T cell receptor (beta chain) appeared a single time. This specimen belongs to a study of T cell changes during pregnancy in multiple sclerosis. Only in-frame clones appear in the TCRdb table, and some are missing; sequencing was by immunoSEQ multiplex PCR. Found here are roughly 66,000 clones, over 80% of them singletons; the top ten hold about 2.3%. This CDR3 contains 16 residues. The ends were cut back, 4 bases at V and 1 base at J, with 19 bases in the middle. The germline V gene encodes CDR1 GTSNPN and CDR2 SVGIG (reference sequence). This sequence was found in a female donor with multiple sclerosis, enrolled in a pregnancy study. The sequencing used peripheral blood, collected in the first trimester of pregnancy. The rearrangement links TRBV30 to TRBJ2-5, with D possibly matching TRBD2 (5 bases). The CDR3 here is CAWMKGGPILQETQYF. Here the CDR3 DNA reads TGTGCCTGGATGAAGGGCGGGCCAATACTCCAAGAGACCCAGTACTTC.